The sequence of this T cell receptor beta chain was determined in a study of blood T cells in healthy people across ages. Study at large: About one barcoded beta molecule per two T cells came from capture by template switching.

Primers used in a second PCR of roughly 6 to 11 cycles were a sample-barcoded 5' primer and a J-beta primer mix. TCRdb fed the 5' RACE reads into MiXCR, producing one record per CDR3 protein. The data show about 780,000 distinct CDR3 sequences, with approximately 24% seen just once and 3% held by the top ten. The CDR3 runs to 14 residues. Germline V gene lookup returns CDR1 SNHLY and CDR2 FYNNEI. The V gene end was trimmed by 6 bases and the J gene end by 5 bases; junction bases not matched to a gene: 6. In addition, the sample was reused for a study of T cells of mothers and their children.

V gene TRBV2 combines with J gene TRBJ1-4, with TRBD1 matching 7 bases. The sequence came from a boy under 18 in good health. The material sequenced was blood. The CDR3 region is CASRGGTDNEKLFF. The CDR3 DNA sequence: TGTGCCAGCAGGGGTGGGACAGACAATGAAAAACTGTTTTTT.